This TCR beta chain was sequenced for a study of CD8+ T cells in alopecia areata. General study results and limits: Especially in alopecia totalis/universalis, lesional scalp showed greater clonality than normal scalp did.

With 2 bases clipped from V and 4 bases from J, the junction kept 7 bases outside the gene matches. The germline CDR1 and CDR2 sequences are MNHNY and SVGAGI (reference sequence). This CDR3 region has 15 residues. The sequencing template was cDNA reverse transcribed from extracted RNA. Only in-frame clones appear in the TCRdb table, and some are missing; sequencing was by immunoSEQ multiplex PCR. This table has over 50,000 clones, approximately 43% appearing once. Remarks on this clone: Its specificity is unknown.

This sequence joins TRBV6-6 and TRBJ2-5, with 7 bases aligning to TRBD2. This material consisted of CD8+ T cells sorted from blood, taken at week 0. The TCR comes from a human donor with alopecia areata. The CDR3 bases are TGTGCCAGCAGTTACCTCCCGGGAGGAGGAGAGACCCAGTACTTC. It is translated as CASSYLPGGGETQYF.